This TCR beta chain was identified during a study of Graves' ophthalmopathy and Graves' hyperthyroidism. Study context: Untreated patients at initial diagnosis provided peripheral blood.

The study's findings and limits: With around 88% sensitivity and less than 83% specificity, a 13-signature model separated ophthalmopathy from stable hyperthyroidism.

Amplified material comprised TCR beta CDR3 regions derived from RNA transcripts. HTBI primers were used in a first-round RT-PCR, which preceded a second-round multiplex PCR. MiXCR, run by TCRdb on the multiplex PCR reads, gives a single entry per CDR3 protein. Here the sample spans fewer than 400,000 distinct CDR3 sequences, approximately 20% being singletons. This clonotype has a count of ten or more. The antigen is undetermined. After removal of 5 bases from V and 4 bases from J, the junction contained 14 bases not matched to a gene. Germline lookup yields CDR1 MDHEN and CDR2 SYDVKM. This CDR3 spans 17 amino acids. Every ophthalmopathy donor presented moderate-to-severe activity, CAS ≥3, NOSPECS ≥4 and duration under 3 months. Serum thyroxine and TRAb, along with clinical symptoms, thyroid ultrasound and orbital computed tomography, were what diagnosis relied on.

This chain uses TRBV28 with TRBJ2-5, with 9 bases matching TRBD2. The source material was peripheral blood. The TCR comes from a woman between 18 and 30 years old with Graves' ophthalmopathy. In nucleotides, the CDR3 is TGTGCCAGCAGTCCCTCAGCAGGTCTAGCGGGACGAGAGACCCAGTACTTC. Translated, it gives CASSPSAGLAGRETQYF. Combining the CDR3 with reference TRBV28 and TRBJ2-5 gives the whole variable domain DVKVTQSSRYLVKRTGEKVFLECVQDMDHENMFWYRQDPGLGLRLIYFSYDVKMKEKGDIPEGYSVSREKKERFSLILESASTNQTSMYLCASSPSAGLAGRETQYFGPGTRLLVL.